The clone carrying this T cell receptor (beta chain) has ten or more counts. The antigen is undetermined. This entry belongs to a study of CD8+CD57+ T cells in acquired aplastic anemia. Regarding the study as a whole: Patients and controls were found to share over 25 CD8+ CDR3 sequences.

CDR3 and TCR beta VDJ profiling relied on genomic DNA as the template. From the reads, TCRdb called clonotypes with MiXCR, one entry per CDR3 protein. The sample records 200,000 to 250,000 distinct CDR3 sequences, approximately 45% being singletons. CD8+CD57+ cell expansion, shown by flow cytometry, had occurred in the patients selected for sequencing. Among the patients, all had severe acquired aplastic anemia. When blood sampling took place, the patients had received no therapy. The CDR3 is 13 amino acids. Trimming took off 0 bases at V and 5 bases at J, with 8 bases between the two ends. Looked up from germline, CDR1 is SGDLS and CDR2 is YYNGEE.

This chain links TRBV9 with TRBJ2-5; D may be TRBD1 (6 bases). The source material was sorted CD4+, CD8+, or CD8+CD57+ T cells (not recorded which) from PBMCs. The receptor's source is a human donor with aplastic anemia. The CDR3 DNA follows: TGTGCCAGCAGCGTAGAACAGGGCGAGACCCAGTACTTC. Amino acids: CASSVEQGETQYF.